The rows below give T cell receptor beta chains drawn from one sample of a study of blood T cell repertoires in COVID-19. Sequencing used immunoSEQ multiplex PCR; TCRdb keeps in-frame clones, though not all of them. Among about 140,000 clones listed, 65% to 85% were seen once. What was sequenced was PBMCs or T cells enriched from blood (not recorded which). The receptors here all came from a man between 70 and 80 years old who had been exposed to COVID-19. CDR3s include the opening cysteine and the closing phenylalanine or tryptophan. A D gene is named only where the DNA matches it firmly. A row's size may be missing; if present it is once, few, many or a size class.

TRBJ1-2	15	TRBV6-1	-	-	TGTGCCAGCAGTGACCCAGGGTGGCCCCCCTATGGCTACACCTTC	CASSDPGWPPYGYTF
TRBJ2-5	14	TRBV24-1	-	-	TGTGCCACCAGTGATAAGGGGTTCCAAGAGACCCAGTACTTC	CATSDKGFQETQYF
TRBJ1-4	15	TRBV9	-	-	TGTGCCAGCAGCGGTCAGGGTCGGGCTAATGAAAAACTGTTTTTT	CASSGQGRANEKLFF
TRBJ2-5	14	TRBV7-2	-	-	TGTGCCAGCAGTCCTTTTGGCCTCCAAGAGACCCAGTACTTC	CASSPFGLQETQYF
TRBJ1-2	14	TRBV10-2	TRBD1	-	TGCGCCAGCAGTGAAGGGACAGGCCCCTATGGCTACACCTTC	CASSEGTGPYGYTF
TRBJ2-1	13	TRBV28	-	-	TGTGCCAGCAGGGGGCAGGAGCCCAATGAGCAGTTCTTC	CASRGQEPNEQFF
TRBJ2-3	15	TRBV6-5	-	-	TGTGCCAGCAGTTACTCGTTCTTCCGCACAGATACGCAGTATTTT	CASSYSFFRTDTQYF
TRBJ1-4	15	TRBV7-9	-	-	TGTGCCAGCAGCCAGAACCAGGGAATGGGTGAAAAACTGTTTTTT	CASSQNQGMGEKLFF
TRBJ1-1	13	TRBV12-3/TRBV12-4	-	-	TGTGCCAGCAGGGTGACTATGAACACTGAAGCTTTCTTT	CASRVTMNTEAFF
TRBJ1-1	15	TRBV24-1	TRBD1	-	TGTGCCACCAGTAGAACAGGGGCCCGATACACTGAAGCTTTCTTT	CATSRTGARYTEAFF
TRBJ1-1	14	TRBV6-2/TRBV6-3	-	-	TGTGCCAGCAGTTACGCCGTCGGAGGGGCTGAAGCTTTCTTT	CASSYAVGGAEAFF
TRBJ2-3	17	TRBV7-6	TRBD2	-	TGTGCCAGCAGCTCAGCATCCCGGACTAGCGGCACAGATACGCAGTATTTT	CASSSASRTSGTDTQYF
TRBJ1-3	19	TRBV7-8	TRBD1	-	TGTGCCAGCAGCGGCCGGACAGGAATGGTACTGAGCTCTGGAAACACCATATATTTT	CASSGRTGMVLSSGNTIYF
TRBJ1-5	16	TRBV19	-	-	TGTGCCAGTAGTTACTTTTCGGGGGTGAGCAATCAGCCCCAGCATTTT	CASSYFSGVSNQPQHF
TRBJ2-2	13	TRBV5-8	-	-	TGTGCCAGCAGCTTGGCCATTTCCGGGGAGCTGTTTTTT	CASSLAISGELFF
TRBJ1-2	13	TRBV5-6	TRBD1	-	TGTGCCAGCAGGGCGACAGGGACGGATGGCTACACCTTC	CASRATGTDGYTF
TRBJ2-3	14	TRBV3-1/TRBV3-2	-	-	TGTGCCAGCAGCCAACGGGGGAGTGCAGATACGCAGTATTTT	CASSQRGSADTQYF
TRBJ2-3	15	TRBV27	TRBD2	once	TGTGCCACCAGCGGGGGCCTAGCGGGAGCAGATACGCAGTATTTT	CATSGGLAGADTQYF
TRBJ1-2	15	TRBV4-3	TRBD1	-	TGCGCCAGCAGCCATTCACAGGGGAAAGGGTATGGCTACACCTTC	CASSHSQGKGYGYTF
TRBJ1-2	16	TRBV30	TRBD1	few	TGTGCCTTTTACCGGGACAGGGCCCCAAACCACTATGGCTACACCTTC	CAFYRDRAPNHYGYTF
TRBJ2-6	15	TRBV9	-	-	TGTGCCAGCAGCGTAACAGACTCTGGGGCCAACGTCCTGACTTTC	CASSVTDSGANVLTF
TRBJ2-7	15	TRBV27	TRBD2	once	TGTGCCAGCAGTTCACCCACTAGCGGTCGCTACGAGCAGTACTTC	CASSSPTSGRYEQYF
TRBJ1-6	16	TRBV18	TRBD1	-	TGTGCCAGCTCACCAACGACAGGGGAAGGTAATTCACCCCTCCACTTT	CASSPTTGEGNSPLHF
TRBJ1-1	14	TRBV6-6	-	-	TGTGCCAGCAGTTATGGGGAGGCGACCACTGAAGCTTTCTTT	CASSYGEATTEAFF
TRBJ2-7	16	TRBV9	TRBD2	-	TGTGCCAGCAGCGTAGCTAGCGGGGTCTCTCCGGGAGAGCAGTACTTC	CASSVASGVSPGEQYF
TRBJ1-5	17	TRBV12-5	-	-	TGTGCTAGTGGTTTGCTGACGGGACCCCTGGGAGGTCAGCCCCAGCATTTT	CASGLLTGPLGGQPQHF
TRBJ2-1	15	TRBV7-3	TRBD2	-	TGTGCCAGCAGCTGGACTAGCGGGGTATACAATGAGCAGTTCTTC	CASSWTSGVYNEQFF
TRBJ1-1	15	TRBV18	-	-	TGTGCCAGCTCACCTGGCGGGAGCTTTCCTACTGAAGCTTTCTTT	CASSPGGSFPTEAFF
TRBJ1-2	15	TRBV5-6	TRBD1	-	TGTGCCAGCAGCTCATCCGGGACAGGGGACTATGGCTACACCTTC	CASSSSGTGDYGYTF
TRBJ1-1	14	TRBV3-1/TRBV3-2	-	-	TGTGCCAGCAGCCCAATACCCAGGAACACTGAAGCTTTCTTT	CASSPIPRNTEAFF
TRBJ1-2	11	TRBV24-1	-	-	TGTGCCACCAGTGATAGGGGGGGCTACACCTTC	CATSDRGGYTF
TRBJ1-1	13	TRBV5-4	-	once	TGTGCCAGCAGCTCGGGGGAGCTCCTTGAAGCTTTCTTT	CASSSGELLEAFF
TRBJ2-3	15	TRBV5-5	TRBD2	-	TGTGCCAGCAGCCCGGGACTAGCGGGAGGGGGTACGCAGTATTTT	CASSPGLAGGGTQYF
TRBJ2-1	15	TRBV7-9	TRBD1	many	TGTGCCAGCAGCTACGACAGGGGGCTAGGAAATGAGCAGTTCTTC	CASSYDRGLGNEQFF
TRBJ1-1	12	TRBV29-1	-	-	TGCAGCGTTGAAGATCTTGGGAGTGGAGCTTTCTTT	CSVEDLGSGAFF
TRBJ1-4	14	TRBV4-2	-	-	TGTGCCAGCAGTTCCGGGGTACCAAATGAAAAACTGTTTTTT	CASSSGVPNEKLFF
TRBJ2-5	15	TRBV10-3	-	-	TGTGCCATCAGTGAAGTCGGGATGGGGAAAGAGACCCAGTACTTC	CAISEVGMGKETQYF